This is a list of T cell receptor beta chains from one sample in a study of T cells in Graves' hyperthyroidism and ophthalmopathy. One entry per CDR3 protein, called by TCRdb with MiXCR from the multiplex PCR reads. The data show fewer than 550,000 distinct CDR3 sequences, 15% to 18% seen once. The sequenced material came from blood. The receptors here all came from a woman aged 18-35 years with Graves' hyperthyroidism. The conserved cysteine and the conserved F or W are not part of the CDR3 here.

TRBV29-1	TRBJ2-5	SVVLFQETQY
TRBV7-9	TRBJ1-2	ASSLDAARIGGYT
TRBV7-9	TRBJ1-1	ASSLDVGEAF
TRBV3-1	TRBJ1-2	ASSQDGGFSYGYT
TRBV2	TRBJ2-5	ASRRDGQETQY
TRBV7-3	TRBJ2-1	ASSDLGRLDEQF
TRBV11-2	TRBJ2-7	ASSTLAGEKFYEQY
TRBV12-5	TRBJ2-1	ASGYTRGGYNEQF
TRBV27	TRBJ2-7	ASRRTGAPYEQY
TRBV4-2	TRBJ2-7	ASSRGTTTYEQY
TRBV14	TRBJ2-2	ASSRLQGSGELF
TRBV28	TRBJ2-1	ASSPGTALNEQF
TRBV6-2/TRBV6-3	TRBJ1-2	ASSSLGRYGYT
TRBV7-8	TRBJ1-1	ASSSTGDNTEAF
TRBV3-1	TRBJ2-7	ASSTVAGAYEQY
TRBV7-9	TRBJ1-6	ASSSQTGSSPLH
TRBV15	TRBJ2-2	ATSRDVDPTGELF